Listed below are T cell receptor beta chains from one sample, sequenced in a study of identical twins. Each CDR3 protein is one row after TCRdb ran MiXCR on the 5' RACE reads. The table records 150,000 or so distinct CDR3 sequences, roughly 3.5% of them present only once. The source material was memory T cells sorted from blood. The receptors stem from a man between 18 and 29 years old in good health. CDR3s include the opening cysteine and the closing phenylalanine or tryptophan. A D gene is named only where the DNA matches it firmly. Some rows have no size entry. The others give once, few or many, or a class for an expanded clone.

d_call cdr3_length j_call clone_size v_call cdr3_nt cdr3_aa
TRBD1 15 TRBJ1-1 many TRBV10-3 TGTGCCATCAGTGACCGGACAGGGGAGAACACTGAAGCTTTCTTT CAISDRTGENTEAFF
. 12 TRBJ1-6 many TRBV30 TGTGCCTGGAGTGTACCGAATTCACCCCTCCACTTT CAWSVPNSPLHF
. 15 TRBJ2-5 many TRBV6-1 TGTGCCAGCAGTGAACTCTATGGGGCAACAGAGACCCAGTACTTC CASSELYGATETQYF
. 14 TRBJ2-2 many TRBV20-1 TGCAGTGCTCATAGAAGGGGCGAGGGCGGGGAGCTGTTTTTT CSAHRRGEGGELFF
TRBD1 14 TRBJ2-2 many TRBV28 TGTGCCAGCAGAGAAAATCAGGGGGCCGGGGAGCTGTTTTTT CASRENQGAGELFF
. 14 TRBJ1-4 many TRBV25-1 TGTGCCAGCAGTGAAAACGGGCGGTGGGAAAAACTGTTTTTT CASSENGRWEKLFF
. 13 TRBJ2-1 many TRBV6-1 TGTGCCACCAACTTCGTGGCCTACAATGAGCAGTTCTTC CATNFVAYNEQFF
. 17 TRBJ2-6 few TRBV10-2 TGCGCCAGCAGTGAGATGGGGAGGAAATCTGGGGCCAACGTCCTGACTTTC CASSEMGRKSGANVLTF
. 13 TRBJ2-3 many TRBV20-1 TGCAGTGCTACCGACAGGACCACAGATACGCAGTATTTT CSATDRTTDTQYF
. 14 TRBJ2-1 many TRBV6-1 TGTGCCAGCAGACATAGACAGGAGTACAATGAGCAGTTCTTC CASRHRQEYNEQFF
TRBD1 14 TRBJ1-1 many TRBV24-1 TGTGCCACCAGTGAATCCGGGACAGCCCCTGAAGCTTTCTTT CATSESGTAPEAFF
TRBD2 13 TRBJ2-5 many TRBV30 TGTGCCTGGAGCGGGGGGGTCAAAGAGACCCAGTACTTC CAWSGGVKETQYF
TRBD2 15 TRBJ2-1 many TRBV12-3/TRBV12-4 TGTGCCAGCAGTGCTCAAGGACTAGCCGGCAATGAGCAGTTCTTC CASSAQGLAGNEQFF
. 13 TRBJ2-2 many TRBV9 TGTGCCAGCAGCGTAGGAGTGACCGGGGAGCTGTTTTTT CASSVGVTGELFF
. 14 TRBJ2-1 many TRBV5-1 TGCGCCAGCAGACCACAGGGATCCTACAATGAGCAGTTCTTC CASRPQGSYNEQFF
TRBD2 16 TRBJ2-7 . TRBV5-1 TGCGCCAGCAGCCGGACGGGACTAGCGGGTTCCTACGAGCAGTACTTC CASSRTGLAGSYEQYF
. 14 TRBJ2-2 many TRBV20-1 TGCAGTGCTAGAGACGATCTGAACACCGGGGAGCTGTTTTTT CSARDDLNTGELFF
TRBD1 15 TRBJ2-2 many TRBV27 TGTGCCAGCCGACCGGGACAGCATCACACCGGGGAGCTGTTTTTT CASRPGQHHTGELFF
. 12 TRBJ2-3 many TRBV5-1 TGCGCCAGCAGTACTGAGGGGATAGCGCAGTATTTT CASSTEGIAQYF